One and the same sample provided the 3 T cell receptor beta chains below, sequenced in a study of Graves' ophthalmopathy and Graves' hyperthyroidism. As the template, RNA transcripts were used to amplify TCR beta CDR3 regions. The library came from an HTBI-primed first-round RT-PCR and a second-round multiplex PCR. TCRdb reprocessed the multiplex PCR reads via MiXCR and lists one record per CDR3 protein. The sample consists of about 740,000 distinct CDR3 sequences, 40% of them appearing once. Sequenced material: peripheral blood. The receptor source for this set is an adult man with Graves' ophthalmopathy.

Turning to this clonotype: One junction end disagrees with the germline gene, perhaps due to a read error. The V and J genes are TRBV29-1 and TRBJ2-7; D possibly corresponds to TRBD1 (5 bases). This CDR3 has 14 residues. Germline loops: CDR1 SQVTM, CDR2 ANQGSEA. CDR3 nucleotides: TGCAGTGTTGAAGCCAGGGTCTCCTACAATGAGCAGTACTTC. Protein product: CSVEARVSYNEQYF.

This chain uses TRBV10-3 with TRBJ1-2, with 10 bases identical to TRBD1. This CDR3 region has 16 residues. The V gene's germline CDR1 is ENHRY and CDR2 SYGVKD. V trimming: 10 bases; J trimming: 5 bases; junction bases outside the gene matches: 16. CDR3 in amino acids: CASRTKDRGSKYGYTF. The CDR3 bases are TGTGCCAGCAGGACCAAGGACAGGGGGAGCAAATATGGCTACACCTTC.

V and J are TRBV12-3 or TRBV12-4 and TRBJ1-1, with D unclear. Trimming took off 6 bases at V and 1 base at J, with 12 bases between the two ends. The length of the CDR3 is 14 residues. DNA of the CDR3: TGTGCCAGCAGCCCCTGGGAAGGGAACACTGAAGCTTTCTTT. Translation: CASSPWEGNTEAFF.